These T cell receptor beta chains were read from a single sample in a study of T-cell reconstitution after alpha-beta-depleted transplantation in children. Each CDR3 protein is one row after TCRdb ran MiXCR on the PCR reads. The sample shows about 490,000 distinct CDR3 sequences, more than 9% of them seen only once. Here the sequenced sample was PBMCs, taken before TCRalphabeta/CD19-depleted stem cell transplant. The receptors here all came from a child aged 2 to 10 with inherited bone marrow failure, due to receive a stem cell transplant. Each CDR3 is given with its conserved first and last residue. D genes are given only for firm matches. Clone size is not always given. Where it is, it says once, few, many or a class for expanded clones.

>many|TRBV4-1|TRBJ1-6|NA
CASSQPFRGVHSPLHF
TGCGCCAGCAGCCAACCTTTCAGGGGAGTGCATTCACCCCTCCACTTT
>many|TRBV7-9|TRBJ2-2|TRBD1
CASSPPTGEGTGELFF
TGTGCCAGCAGCCCGCCGACAGGGGAAGGCACCGGGGAGCTGTTTTTT
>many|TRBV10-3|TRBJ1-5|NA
CAISESGNSNQPQHF
TGTGCCATCAGTGAATCGGGGAATAGCAATCAGCCCCAGCATTTT
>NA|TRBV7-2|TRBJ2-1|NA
CASSSLIHEQFF
TGTGCCAGCAGCTCCCTTATCCATGAGCAGTTCTTC
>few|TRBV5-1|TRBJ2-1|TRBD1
CASSWDRVGYNEQFF
TGCGCCAGCAGCTGGGACAGGGTTGGCTACAATGAGCAGTTCTTC
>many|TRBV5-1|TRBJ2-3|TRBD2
CASMRSGSPADTQYF
TGCGCCAGCATGCGGAGCGGGAGCCCTGCAGATACGCAGTATTTT
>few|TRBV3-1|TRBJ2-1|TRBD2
CASSPVRLADTSSYNEQFF
TGTGCCAGCAGCCCGGTTCGGCTAGCGGATACCAGCTCCTACAATGAGCAGTTCTTC
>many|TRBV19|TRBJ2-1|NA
CASSMGFREQFF
TGTGCCAGTAGTATGGGGTTCAGGGAGCAGTTCTTC
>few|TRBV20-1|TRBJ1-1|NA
CSAAQGATEAFF
TGCAGTGCGGCACAGGGAGCCACTGAAGCTTTCTTT
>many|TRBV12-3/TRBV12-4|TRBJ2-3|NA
CASSFGLLTDTQYF
TGTGCCAGCAGTTTTGGGCTACTCACAGATACGCAGTATTTT
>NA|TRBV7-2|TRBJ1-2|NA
CASSLATSYGYTF
TGTGCCAGCAGCTTAGCGACCAGCTATGGCTACACCTTC
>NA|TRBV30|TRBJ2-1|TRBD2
CAWSAGGPYEQFF
TGTGCCTGGAGTGCGGGAGGGCCGTATGAGCAGTTCTTC
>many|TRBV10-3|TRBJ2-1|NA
CAIRQQGGVNNEQFF
TGTGCCATCAGACAGCAGGGTGGAGTTAACAATGAGCAGTTCTTC
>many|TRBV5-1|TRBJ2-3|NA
CASSLDYPSDTQYF
TGCGCCAGCAGCTTGGACTACCCATCCGATACGCAGTATTTT
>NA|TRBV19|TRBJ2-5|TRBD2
CASSPLAGLRETQYF
TGTGCCAGTAGCCCACTAGCGGGATTACGGGAGACCCAGTACTTC
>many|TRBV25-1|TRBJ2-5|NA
CASCIWSATQQGYQETQYF
TGTGCCAGCTGTATCTGGTCGGCAACCCAACAGGGCTACCAAGAGACCCAGTACTTC
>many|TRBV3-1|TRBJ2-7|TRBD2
CASSQDPSGRPYYEQYF
TGTGCCAGCAGCCAAGATCCTAGCGGGAGGCCTTACTACGAGCAGTACTTC
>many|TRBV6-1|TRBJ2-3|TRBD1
CASSTRTGGVSDTQYF
TGTGCCAGCAGCACCAGGACAGGGGGAGTTTCAGATACGCAGTATTTT
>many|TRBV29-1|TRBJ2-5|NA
CSVEAGGETQYF
TGCAGCGTTGAGGCAGGAGGAGAGACCCAGTACTTC
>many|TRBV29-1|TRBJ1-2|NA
CSVEAAWEDGYTF
TGCAGCGTTGAGGCGGCCTGGGAGGATGGCTACACCTTC
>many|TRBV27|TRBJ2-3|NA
CASSFSLSTDTQYF
TGTGCCAGCAGTTTTTCGTTGAGCACAGATACGCAGTATTTT